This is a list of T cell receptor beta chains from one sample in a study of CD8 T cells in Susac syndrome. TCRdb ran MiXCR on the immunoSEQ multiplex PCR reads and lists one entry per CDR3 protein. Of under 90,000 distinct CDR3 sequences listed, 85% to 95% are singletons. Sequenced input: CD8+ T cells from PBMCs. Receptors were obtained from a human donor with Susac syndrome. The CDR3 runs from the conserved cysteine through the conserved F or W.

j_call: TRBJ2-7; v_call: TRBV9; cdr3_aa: CASSVDGAGVHEQYF
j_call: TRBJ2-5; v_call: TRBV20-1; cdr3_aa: CSARDRLQQETQYF
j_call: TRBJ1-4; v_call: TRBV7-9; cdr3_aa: CASTPTGGEDEKLFF
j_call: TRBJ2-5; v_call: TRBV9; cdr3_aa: CASSVAPDQETQYF
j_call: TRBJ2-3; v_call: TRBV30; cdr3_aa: CAWSHGQGTDTQYF
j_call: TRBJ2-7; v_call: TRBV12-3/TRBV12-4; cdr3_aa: CASSRLAGGVEQYF
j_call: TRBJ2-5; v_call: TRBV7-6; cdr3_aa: CASRTGGGTQYF
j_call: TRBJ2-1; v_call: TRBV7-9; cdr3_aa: CASSLGLAGGYPYNEQFF
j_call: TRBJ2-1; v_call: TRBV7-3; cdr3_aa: CASSLIGGDRGIYNEQFF
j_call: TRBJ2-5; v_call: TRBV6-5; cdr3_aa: CASSYSGQVETQYF
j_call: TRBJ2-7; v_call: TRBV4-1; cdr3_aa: CASSQRYEQYF
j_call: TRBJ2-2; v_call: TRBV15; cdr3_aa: CATSRDNSVAGELFF
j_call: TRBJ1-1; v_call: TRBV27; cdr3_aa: CASSLSDTTEAFF
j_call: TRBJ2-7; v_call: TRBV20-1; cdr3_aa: CSARDTPGEQYF
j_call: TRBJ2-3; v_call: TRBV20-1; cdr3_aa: CRGSSSGSDDTQYF
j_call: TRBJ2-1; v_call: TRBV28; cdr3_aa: CASSPGLQNEQFF
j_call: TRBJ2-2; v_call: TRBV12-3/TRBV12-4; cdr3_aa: CASSSSGSSTGELFF
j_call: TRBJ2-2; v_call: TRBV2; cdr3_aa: CASSGGELFF
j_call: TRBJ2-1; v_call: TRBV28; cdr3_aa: CASSGQGTSSYNEQFF
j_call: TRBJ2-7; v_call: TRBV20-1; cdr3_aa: CSAPDGTSYEQYF
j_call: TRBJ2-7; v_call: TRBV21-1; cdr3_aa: CASSFLNGREYEQYF
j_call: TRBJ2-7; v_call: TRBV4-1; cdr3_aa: CASSQRTSGSYEQYF
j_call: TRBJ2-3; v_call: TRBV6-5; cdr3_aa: CASSYSIEGTDTQYF
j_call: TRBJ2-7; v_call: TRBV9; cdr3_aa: CASSVGVTNYEQYF
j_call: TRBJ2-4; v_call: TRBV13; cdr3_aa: CASSGRQGLAKNIQYF
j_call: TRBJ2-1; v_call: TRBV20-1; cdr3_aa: CSAQPGLAGGVF
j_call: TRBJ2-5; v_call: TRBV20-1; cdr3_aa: CSARTGGAGETQYF
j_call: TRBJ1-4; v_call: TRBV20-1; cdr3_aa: CSATGSEKLFF
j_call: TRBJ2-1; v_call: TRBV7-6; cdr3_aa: CASSPSAGGNNEQFF
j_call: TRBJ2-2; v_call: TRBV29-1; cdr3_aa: CSARESGELFF
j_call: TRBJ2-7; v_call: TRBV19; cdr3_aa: CASSTTPRGYEQYF
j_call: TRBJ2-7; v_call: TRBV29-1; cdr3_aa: CSVESDRGAYEQYF
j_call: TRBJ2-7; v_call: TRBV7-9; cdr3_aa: CASSFRQGDEQYF
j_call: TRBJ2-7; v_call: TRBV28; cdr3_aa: CASSPTSGRAEEQYF
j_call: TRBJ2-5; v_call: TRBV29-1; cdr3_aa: CSVASGLGETQYF
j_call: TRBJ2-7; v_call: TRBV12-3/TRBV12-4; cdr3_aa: CASSLGRRGEQYF
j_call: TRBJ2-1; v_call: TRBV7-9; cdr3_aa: CASSLSFLSGSVVGEQFF
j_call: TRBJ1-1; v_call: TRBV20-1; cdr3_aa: CSASLNTEAFF
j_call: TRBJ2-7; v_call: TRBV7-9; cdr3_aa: CASRHSSRTGDYEQYF
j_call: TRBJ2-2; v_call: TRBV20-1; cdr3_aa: CSATGAGELFF
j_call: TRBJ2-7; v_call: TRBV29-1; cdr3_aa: CSVEGVYEQYF
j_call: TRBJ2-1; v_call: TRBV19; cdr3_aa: CASSIGSNEQFF
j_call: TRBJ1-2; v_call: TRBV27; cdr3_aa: CASYGGRYGYTF
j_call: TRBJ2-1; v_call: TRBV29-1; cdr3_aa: CSVELALSSYNEQFF
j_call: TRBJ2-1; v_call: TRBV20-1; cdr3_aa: CSAREANEQFF
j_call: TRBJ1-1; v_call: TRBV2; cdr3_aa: CASDRGTEAFF
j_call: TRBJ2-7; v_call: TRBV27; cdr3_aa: CASSSSSLEQYF
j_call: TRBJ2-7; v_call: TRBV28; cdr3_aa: CASSFGEQYF
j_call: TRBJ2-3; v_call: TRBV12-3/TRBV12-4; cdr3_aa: CASSLSGDSDTQYF
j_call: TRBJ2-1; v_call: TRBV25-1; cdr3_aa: CASSVQGAYNEQFF
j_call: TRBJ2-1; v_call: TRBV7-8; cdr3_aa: CASSLGTGGWYNEQFF
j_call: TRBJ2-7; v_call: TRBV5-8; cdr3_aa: CASSLALTVEQYF